The entry below describes one TCR beta chain. Its antigen is not known. This specimen comes from a study of blood T cells in healthy people across ages. Healthy individuals of Caucasian origin from Russia, aged roughly 6 to 90, served as donors. This CDR3 contains 16 residues. J was trimmed by 5 bases and V by 5 bases; bases with no gene match: 12. Germline CDR1 reads SGHTA; CDR2 reads FQGTGA. Findings and limits, study-wide: Underestimates were what the diversity estimates from one million T cells were considered to be.

The second PCR ran about 6 to 11 cycles with a sample-barcoded 5' primer and J-beta primers. TCRdb independently ran MiXCR on the 5' RACE reads; one entry per CDR3 protein. The sample has 1.5 million to 2 million distinct CDR3 sequences; about 49% are singletons. The chain combines TRBV7-3 with TRBJ2-1; the match to TRBD2 covers 7 bases. This receptor was obtained from a woman aged 40 to 50 in good health. Sequenced: blood. CDR3 coding DNA: TGTGCCAGCAGCCCCGGGGGTGGGGGGGGAGACAATGAGCAGTTCTTC. Protein: CASSPGGGGGDNEQFF.